This record concerns one TCR beta chain sequence. Its antigen is still unknown. The study ran its PCR with 60 Vbeta and 13 Jbeta primers. Measured with immunoSEQ multiplex PCR; TCRdb has only the in-frame clones, and not every one. Among 200,000 to 250,000 clones listed, approximately 84% were seen once. The sample belongs to a study of cytomegalovirus exposure and HLA in healthy donors. Healthy bone marrow donors formed the donor group. The CDR3 has 12 residues. Germline loops: CDR1 SNHLY, CDR2 FYNNEI. The V gene lost 8 bases and the J gene lost 8 bases, with 15 bases spanning the gap. Whole-study results and caveats: According to the study, about 180 TCR beta chains were cytomegalovirus-associated. It has been reported that TCR beta sequences accurately predicted the HLA-A and HLA-B alleles of most subjects.

The chain is built from TRBV2 and TRBJ1-1; no definite D call. The source is a woman aged 40 to 50 in good health and CMV-seronegative. The sequencing input was PBMCs. For the CDR3, the DNA is TGTGCCAGCGTGGTAGGTTTACAGGAAGCTTTCTTT. Translating it yields CASVVGLQEAFF.